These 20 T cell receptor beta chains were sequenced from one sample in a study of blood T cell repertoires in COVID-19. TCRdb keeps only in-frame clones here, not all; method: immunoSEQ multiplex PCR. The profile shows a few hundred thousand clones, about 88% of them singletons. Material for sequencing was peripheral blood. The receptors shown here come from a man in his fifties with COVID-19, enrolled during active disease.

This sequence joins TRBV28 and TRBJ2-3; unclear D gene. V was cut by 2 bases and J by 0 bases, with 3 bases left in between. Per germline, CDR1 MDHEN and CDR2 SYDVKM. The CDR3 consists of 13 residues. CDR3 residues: CASSLTSTDTQYF. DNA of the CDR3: TGTGCCAGCAGTTTAACTAGCACAGATACGCAGTATTTT.

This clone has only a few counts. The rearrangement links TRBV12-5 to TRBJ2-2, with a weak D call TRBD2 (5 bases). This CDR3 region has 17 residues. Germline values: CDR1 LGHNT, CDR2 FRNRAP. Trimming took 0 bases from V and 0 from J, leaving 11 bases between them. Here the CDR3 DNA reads TGTGCTAGTGGTTTGGTACCGAACGGGGCGAACACCGGGGAGCTGTTTTTT. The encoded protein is CASGLVPNGANTGELFF.

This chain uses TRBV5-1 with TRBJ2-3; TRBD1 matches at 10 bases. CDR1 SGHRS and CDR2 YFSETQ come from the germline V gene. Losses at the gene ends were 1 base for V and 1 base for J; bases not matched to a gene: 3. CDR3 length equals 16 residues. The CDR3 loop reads CASSLSGTGGTDTQYF. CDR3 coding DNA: TGCGCCAGCAGCTTGTCTGGGACAGGGGGCACAGATACGCAGTATTTT.

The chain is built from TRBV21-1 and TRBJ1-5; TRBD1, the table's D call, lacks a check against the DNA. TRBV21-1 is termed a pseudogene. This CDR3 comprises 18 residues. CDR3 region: CASSQRGAGGVPNQPQHF. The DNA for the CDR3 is TGTGCCAGCAGCCAAAGAGGGGCAGGGGGCGTCCCCAATCAGCCCCAGCATTTT.

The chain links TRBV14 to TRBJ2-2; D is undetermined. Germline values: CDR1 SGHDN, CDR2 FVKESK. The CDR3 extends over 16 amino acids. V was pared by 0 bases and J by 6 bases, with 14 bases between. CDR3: CASSQDPGFRPGELFF. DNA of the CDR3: TGTGCCAGCAGCCAAGATCCGGGTTTTCGACCCGGGGAGCTGTTTTTT.

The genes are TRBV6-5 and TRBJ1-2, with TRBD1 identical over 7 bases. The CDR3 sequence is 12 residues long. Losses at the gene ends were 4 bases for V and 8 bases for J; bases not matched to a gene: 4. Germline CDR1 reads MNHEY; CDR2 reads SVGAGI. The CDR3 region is CASSFTGEGYTF. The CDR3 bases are TGTGCCAGCAGTTTTACAGGGGAAGGCTACACCTTC.

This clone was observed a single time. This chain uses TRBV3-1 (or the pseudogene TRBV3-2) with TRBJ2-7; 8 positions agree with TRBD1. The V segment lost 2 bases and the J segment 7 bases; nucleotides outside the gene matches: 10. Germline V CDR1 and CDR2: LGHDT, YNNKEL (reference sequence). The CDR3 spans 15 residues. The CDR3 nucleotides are TGTGCCAGCAGCCAAAGGGGGACAGGTTCTCAGGAGCAGTACTTC. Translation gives CASSQRGTGSQEQYF.

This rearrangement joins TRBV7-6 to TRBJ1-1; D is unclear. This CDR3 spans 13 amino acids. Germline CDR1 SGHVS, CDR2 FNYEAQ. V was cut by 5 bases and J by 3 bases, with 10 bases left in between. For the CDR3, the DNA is TGTGCCAGCAGCCCCCCGGGTGACACTGAAGCTTTCTTT. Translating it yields CASSPPGDTEAFF.

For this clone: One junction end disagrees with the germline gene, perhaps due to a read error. In DNA form, the CDR3 reads TGTGCCAGCACCTTATGGGGCCCAGATACGCAGTATTTT. This gives the protein CASTLWGPDTQYF. J is TRBJ2-3 and V is TRBV7-9; possible D gene TRBD1, 5 bases. There are 13 residues in the CDR3. The V gene's germline CDR1 is SEHNR and CDR2 FQNEAQ (reference sequence). Together with reference TRBV7-9 and TRBJ2-3, the CDR3 gives the full variable domain: DTGVSQNPRHKITKRGQNVTFRCDPISEHNRLYWYRQTLGQGPEFLTYFQNEAQLEKSRLLSDRFSAERPKGSFSTLEIQRTEQGDSAMYLCASTLWGPDTQYFGPGTRLTVL.

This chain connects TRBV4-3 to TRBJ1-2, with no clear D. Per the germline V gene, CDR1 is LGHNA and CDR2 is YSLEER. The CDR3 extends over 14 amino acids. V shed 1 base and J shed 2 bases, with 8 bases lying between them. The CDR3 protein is CASSQVFGNYGYTF. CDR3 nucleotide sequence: TGCGCCAGCAGCCAAGTTTTCGGGAACTATGGCTACACCTTC.

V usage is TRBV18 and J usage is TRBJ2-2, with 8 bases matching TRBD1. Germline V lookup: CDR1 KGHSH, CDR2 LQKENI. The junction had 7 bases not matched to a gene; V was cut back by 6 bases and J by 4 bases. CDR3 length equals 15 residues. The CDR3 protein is CASSRQGISTGELFF. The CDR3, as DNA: TGTGCCAGCTCCCGACAGGGGATAAGCACCGGGGAGCTGTTTTTT.

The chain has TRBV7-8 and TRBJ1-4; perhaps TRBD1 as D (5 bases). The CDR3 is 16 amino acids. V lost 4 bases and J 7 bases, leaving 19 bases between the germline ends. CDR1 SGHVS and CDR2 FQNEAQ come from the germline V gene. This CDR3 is CASSSLRQILGEKLFF. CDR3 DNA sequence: TGTGCCAGCAGCTCCCTACGACAGATCTTAGGTGAAAAACTGTTTTTT. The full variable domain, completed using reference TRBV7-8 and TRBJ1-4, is GAGVSQSPRYKVAKRGQDVALRCDPISGHVSLFWYQQALGQGPEFLTYFQNEAQLDKSGLPSDRFFAERPEGSVSTLKIQRTQQEDSAVYLCASSSLRQILGEKLFFGSGTQLSVL.

The CDR3 nucleotides read TGCGCCAGCAGCTTGGGGACTAGCGGGGGGCTGACCGGGGAGCTGTTTTTT. Translated, it gives CASSLGTSGGLTGELFF. The V gene is TRBV5-1, the J gene TRBJ2-2, with 14 bases aligning to TRBD2. Germline V CDR1 and CDR2: SGHRS, YFSETQ. J lost 5 bases, V lost 0 bases, and 3 bases had no gene match. The CDR3 consists of 17 residues.

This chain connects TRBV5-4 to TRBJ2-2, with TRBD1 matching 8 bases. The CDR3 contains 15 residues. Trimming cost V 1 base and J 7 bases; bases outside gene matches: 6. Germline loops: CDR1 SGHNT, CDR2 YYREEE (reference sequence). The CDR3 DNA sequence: TGTGCCAGCAGCTTGTCACAGGGGGGTGGCGGGGAGCTGTTTTTT. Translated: CASSLSQGGGGELFF.

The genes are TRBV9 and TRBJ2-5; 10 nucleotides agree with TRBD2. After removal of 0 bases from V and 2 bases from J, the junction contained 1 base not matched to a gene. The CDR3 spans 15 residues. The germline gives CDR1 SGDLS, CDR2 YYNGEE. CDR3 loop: CASSVASGRQETQYF. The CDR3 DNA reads TGTGCCAGCAGCGTAGCTAGCGGGAGACAAGAGACCCAGTACTTC.

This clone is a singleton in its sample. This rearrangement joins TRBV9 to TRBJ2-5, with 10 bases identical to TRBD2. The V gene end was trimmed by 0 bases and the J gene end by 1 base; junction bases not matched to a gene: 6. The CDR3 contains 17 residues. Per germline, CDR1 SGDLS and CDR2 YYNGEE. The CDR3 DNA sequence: TGTGCCAGCAGCGTAGGAATTAGCGGGGGGACCCAAGAGACCCAGTACTTC. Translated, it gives CASSVGISGGTQETQYF.

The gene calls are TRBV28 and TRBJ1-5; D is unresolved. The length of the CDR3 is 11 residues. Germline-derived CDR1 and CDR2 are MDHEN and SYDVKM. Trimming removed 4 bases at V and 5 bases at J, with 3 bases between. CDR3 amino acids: CASSSDQPQHF. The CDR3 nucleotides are TGTGCCAGCAGTTCGGATCAGCCCCAGCATTTT.

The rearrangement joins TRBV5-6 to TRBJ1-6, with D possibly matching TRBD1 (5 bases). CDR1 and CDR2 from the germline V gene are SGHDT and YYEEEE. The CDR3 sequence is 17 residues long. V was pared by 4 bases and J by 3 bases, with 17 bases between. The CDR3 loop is CASSQWAQGIYNSPLHF. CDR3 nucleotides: TGTGCCAGCAGCCAATGGGCCCAGGGCATCTATAATTCACCCCTCCACTTT.

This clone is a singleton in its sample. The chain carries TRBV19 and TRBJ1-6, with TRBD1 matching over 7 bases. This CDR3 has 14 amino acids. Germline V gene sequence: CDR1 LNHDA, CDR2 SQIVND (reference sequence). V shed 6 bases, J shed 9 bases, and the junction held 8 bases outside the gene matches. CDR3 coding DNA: TGTGCCAGTAGCCATACAGGGGTAGGTTCACCCCTCCACTTT. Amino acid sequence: CASSHTGVGSPLHF. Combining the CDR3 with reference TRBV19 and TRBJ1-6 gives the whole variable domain DGGITQSPKYLFRKEGQNVTLSCEQNLNHDAMYWYRQDPGQGLRLIYYSQIVNDFQKGDIAEGYSVSREKKESFPLTVTSAQKNPTAFYLCASSHTGVGSPLHFGNGTRLTVT.

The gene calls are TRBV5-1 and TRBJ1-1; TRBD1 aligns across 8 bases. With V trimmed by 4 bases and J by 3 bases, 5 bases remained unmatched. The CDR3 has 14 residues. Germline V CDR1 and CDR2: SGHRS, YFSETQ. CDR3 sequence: CASSTGTGDTEAFF. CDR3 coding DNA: TGCGCCAGCAGCACCGGGACAGGCGACACTGAAGCTTTCTTT.